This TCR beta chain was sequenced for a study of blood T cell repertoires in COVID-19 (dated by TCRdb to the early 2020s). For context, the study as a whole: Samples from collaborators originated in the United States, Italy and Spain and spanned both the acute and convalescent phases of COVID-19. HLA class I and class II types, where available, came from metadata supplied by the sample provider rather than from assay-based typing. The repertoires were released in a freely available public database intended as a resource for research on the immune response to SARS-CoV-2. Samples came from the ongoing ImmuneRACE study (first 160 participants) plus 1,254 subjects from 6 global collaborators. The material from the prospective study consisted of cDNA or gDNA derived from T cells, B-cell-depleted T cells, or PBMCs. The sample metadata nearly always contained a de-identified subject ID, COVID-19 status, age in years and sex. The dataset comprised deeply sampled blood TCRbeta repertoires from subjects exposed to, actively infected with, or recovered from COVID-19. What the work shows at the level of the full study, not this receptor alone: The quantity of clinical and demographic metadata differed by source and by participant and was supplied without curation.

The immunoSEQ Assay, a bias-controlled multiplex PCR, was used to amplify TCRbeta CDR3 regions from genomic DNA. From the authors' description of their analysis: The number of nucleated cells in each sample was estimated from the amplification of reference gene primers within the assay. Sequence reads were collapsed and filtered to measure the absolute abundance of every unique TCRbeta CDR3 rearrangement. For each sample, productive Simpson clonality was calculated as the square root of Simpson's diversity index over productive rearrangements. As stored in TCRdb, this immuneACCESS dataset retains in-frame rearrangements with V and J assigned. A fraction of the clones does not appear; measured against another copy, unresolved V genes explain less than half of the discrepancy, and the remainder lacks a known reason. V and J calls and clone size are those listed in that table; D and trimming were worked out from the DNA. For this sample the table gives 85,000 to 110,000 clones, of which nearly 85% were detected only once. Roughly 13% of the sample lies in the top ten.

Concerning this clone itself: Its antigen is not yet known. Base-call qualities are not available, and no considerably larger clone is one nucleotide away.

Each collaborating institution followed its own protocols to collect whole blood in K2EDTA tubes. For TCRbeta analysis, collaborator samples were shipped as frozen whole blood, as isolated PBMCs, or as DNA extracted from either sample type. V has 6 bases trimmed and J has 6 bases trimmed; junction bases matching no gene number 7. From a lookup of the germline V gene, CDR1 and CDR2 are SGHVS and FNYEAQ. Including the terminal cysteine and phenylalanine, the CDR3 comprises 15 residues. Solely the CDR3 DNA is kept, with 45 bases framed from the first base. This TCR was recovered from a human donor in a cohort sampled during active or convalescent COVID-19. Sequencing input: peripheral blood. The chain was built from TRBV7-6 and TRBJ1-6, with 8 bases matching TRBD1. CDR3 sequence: CASSSAQGGNSPLHF. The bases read TGTGCCAGCAGTTCCGCACAGGGGGGTAATTCACCCCTCCACTTT.